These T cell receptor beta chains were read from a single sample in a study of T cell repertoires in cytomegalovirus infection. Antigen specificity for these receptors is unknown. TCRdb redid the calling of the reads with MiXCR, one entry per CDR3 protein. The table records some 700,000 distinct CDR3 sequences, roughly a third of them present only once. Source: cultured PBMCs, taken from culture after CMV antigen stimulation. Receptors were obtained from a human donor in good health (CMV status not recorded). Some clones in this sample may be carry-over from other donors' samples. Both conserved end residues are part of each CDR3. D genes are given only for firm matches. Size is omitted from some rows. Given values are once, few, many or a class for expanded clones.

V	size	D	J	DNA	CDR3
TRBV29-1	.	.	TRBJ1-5	TGCAGCGTTTCTGGGTTTCAGGATCAGCCCCAGCATTTT	CSVSGFQDQPQHF
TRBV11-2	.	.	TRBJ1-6	TGTGCCAGCAGCTCCGCGACAGGACGCTCACCCCTCCACTTT	CASSSATGRSPLHF
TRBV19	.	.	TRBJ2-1	TGTGCCAGTAGGAACGGCGGGTGGGGGAATGAGCAGTTCTTC	CASRNGGWGNEQFF
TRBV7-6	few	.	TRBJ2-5	TGTGCCAGCAGCCCCGGTTTCGGGGCGGAGACCCAGTACTTC	CASSPGFGAETQYF
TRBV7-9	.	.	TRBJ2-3	TGTGCCAGCAGAGGAGAAGATACGCGGTATTTT	CASRGEDTRYF
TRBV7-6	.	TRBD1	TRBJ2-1	TGTGCCAGCAGCTTAGGTGTGCGGACAGGCTACAATGAGCAGTTCTTC	CASSLGVRTGYNEQFF
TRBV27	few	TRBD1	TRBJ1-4	TGTGCCAGCCGCCCAAGACAGGGTAATGAAAAACTGTTTTTT	CASRPRQGNEKLFF
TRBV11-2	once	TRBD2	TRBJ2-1	TGTGCCAGCAGCTTATGGGGGCCCAAAAAGGTGGCGGGGGGTCACAATGAGCAGTTCTTC	CASSLWGPKKVAGGHNEQFF
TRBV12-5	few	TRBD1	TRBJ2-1	TGTGCTAGTGGTCGGACACAGGGGAGCTCCTACAATGAGCAGTTCTTC	CASGRTQGSSYNEQFF
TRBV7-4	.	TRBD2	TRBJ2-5	TGTGCCAGCAGGGGACTAGCGGGAGTGAGCGGGAAGAAACAAGAGACCCAGTACTTC	CASRGLAGVSGKKQETQYF
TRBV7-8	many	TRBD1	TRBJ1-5	TGTGCCAGCAGCCTCGACAGGGCTACTCGCAATCAGCCCCAGCATTTT	CASSLDRATRNQPQHF
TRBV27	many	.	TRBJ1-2	TGTGCCACCCAAGAAGCTTTCTATGGCTACACCTTC	CATQEAFYGYTF
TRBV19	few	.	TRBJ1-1	TGTGCCAGTAGTCGGAGACAGCTGAACACTGAAGCTTTCTTT	CASSRRQLNTEAFF
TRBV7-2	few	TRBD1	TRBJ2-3	TGTGCCAGCAGCTTAGTCGACAGGGATCCAGATACGCAGTATTTT	CASSLVDRDPDTQYF
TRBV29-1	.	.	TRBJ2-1	TGCAGCGTTGATAGGACAGAAGCTTACAATGAGCAGTTCTTC	CSVDRTEAYNEQFF
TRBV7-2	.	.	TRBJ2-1	TGTGCCAGCAGCACCTACCGGTTTATCCGCTCCCACAATGAGCAGTTCTTC	CASSTYRFIRSHNEQFF
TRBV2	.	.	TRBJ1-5	TGTGCCAGCAGTGCCTCTCAGAGCAATCAGCCCCAGCATTTT	CASSASQSNQPQHF
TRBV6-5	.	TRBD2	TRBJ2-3	TGTGCCAGCTCTCGAGCGGAGGGCGGGGGTTTGGGGGATACGCAGTATTTT	CASSRAEGGGLGDTQYF
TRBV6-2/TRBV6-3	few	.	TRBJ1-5	TGTGCCAGCAGAACCGGGATCCCGTATCAGCCCCAGCATTTT	CASRTGIPYQPQHF
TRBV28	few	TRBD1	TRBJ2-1	TGTGCCAGCAGTTCCGGGACAGGGAGGAATGAGCAGTTCTTC	CASSSGTGRNEQFF
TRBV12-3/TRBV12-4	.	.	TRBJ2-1	TGTGCCAGCAGTTTTAAGGCCGGCTACAATGAGCAGTTCTTC	CASSFKAGYNEQFF
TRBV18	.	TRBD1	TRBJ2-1	TGTGCCAGCTCAAACCGGGACAGGGCCTACAATGAGCAGTTCTTC	CASSNRDRAYNEQFF
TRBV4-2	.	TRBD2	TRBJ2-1	TGTGCCAGCAGCTTAGAGGCTAGCGGGAGGTTGAATGAGCAGTTCTTC	CASSLEASGRLNEQFF
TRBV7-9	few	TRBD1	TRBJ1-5	TGTGCCAGCAGCTTAGGACCCGGTCGGGACAGGTTCGTCTCTAGCAATCAGCCCCAGCATTTT	CASSLGPGRDRFVSSNQPQHF
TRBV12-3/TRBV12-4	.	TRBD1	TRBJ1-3	TGTGCCAGCAGTTACGGGGACAGGGAAAGAAACACCATATATTTT	CASSYGDRERNTIYF
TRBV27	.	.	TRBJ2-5	TGTGCCAGCACCCCACACAGGGCCCAAGAGACCCAGTACTTC	CASTPHRAQETQYF
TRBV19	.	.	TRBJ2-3	TGTGCCAGTAGTATTATATGGGAAGGGGAACGCACAGATACGCAGTATTTT	CASSIIWEGERTDTQYF
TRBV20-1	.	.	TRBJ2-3	TGCAGTGCTAGTAACGTACGGTTAGATACGCAGTATTTT	CSASNVRLDTQYF
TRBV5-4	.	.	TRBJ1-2	TGTGCCAGCTCCACAGGTCAAGAAGCGGATACCTTC	CASSTGQEADTF
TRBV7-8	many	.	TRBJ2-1	TGTGCCACTCTTCAGGGGGGCCACAATGAGCAGTTCTTC	CATLQGGHNEQFF
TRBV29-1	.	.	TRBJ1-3	TGCAGCGTTGCAGACTCTGGAAACACCATATATTTT	CSVADSGNTIYF
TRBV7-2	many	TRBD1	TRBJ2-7	TGTGCCAGCAGCTTAGAACGGGACAGGGGGCTCGAGCAGTACTTC	CASSLERDRGLEQYF
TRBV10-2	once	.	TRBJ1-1	TGCGCCAGCATAAGGGGGAGCGGGATGAACACTGAAGCTTTCTTT	CASIRGSGMNTEAFF
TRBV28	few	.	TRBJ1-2	TGTGCCAGCAGTGGCGCGGAGGACAGAGCTAACTATGGCTACACCTTC	CASSGAEDRANYGYTF
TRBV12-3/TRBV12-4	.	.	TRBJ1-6	TGTGCCAGCGGAGGGACAACCAGTAGCCTGAATTCACCCCTCCACTTT	CASGGTTSSLNSPLHF
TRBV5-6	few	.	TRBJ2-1	TGTGCCAGCAGCCCAGGACGGGCAGCGGCCAGCTCCTACAATGAGCAGTTCTTC	CASSPGRAAASSYNEQFF
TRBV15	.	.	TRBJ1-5	TGTGCCACCAGCAGCTTGTCGGGTCAGCCCCAGCATTTT	CATSSLSGQPQHF
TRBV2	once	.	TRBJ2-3	TGTGCCAGCAGTGGTAGATTGGCCACAGATACGCAGTATTTT	CASSGRLATDTQYF
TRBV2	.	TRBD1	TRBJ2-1	TGTGCCAGCAACCATGGCCGACAGGGCAGGAAAAATGAGCAGTTCTTC	CASNHGRQGRKNEQFF
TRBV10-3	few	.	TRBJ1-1	TGTGCCATCAGTGAGTCGAACCGAGAGAACACTGAAGCTTTCTTT	CAISESNRENTEAFF
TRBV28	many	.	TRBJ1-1	TGTGCCAGCAGTTTACTCTGGGACGATTACACTGAAGCTTTCTTT	CASSLLWDDYTEAFF
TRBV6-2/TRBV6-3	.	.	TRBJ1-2	TGTGCCAGCACCCTAGCATGGAACCTGGTCTATGGCTACACCTTC	CASTLAWNLVYGYTF
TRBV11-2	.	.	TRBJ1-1	TGTGCCAGCAGCTTAGGTATAGGGGACGGGGCTTTCTTT	CASSLGIGDGAFF
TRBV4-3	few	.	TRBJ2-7	TGCGCCAGCAGCCAACACCCTGCGACCGGGGCCCACGAGCAGTACTTC	CASSQHPATGAHEQYF
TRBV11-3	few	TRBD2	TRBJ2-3	TGTGCCAGCAGCACACGTAGGACTAGCGGGACCCGTGATACGCAGTATTTT	CASSTRRTSGTRDTQYF
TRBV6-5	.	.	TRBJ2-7	TGTGCCAGCAGTCAGGGGTTTAGCTCCTACGAGCAGTACTTC	CASSQGFSSYEQYF
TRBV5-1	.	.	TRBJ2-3	TGCGCCAGCAGGACTGGTGGCGGGGGCTTCACAGATACGCAGTATTTT	CASRTGGGGFTDTQYF